The clone carrying this TCR beta chain was observed a single time. Its antigen is unknown. The assay was carried out at the deep level. TCRdb's copy holds only in-frame clones and misses some; the assay was immunoSEQ multiplex PCR. This table has over 950,000 clones, approximately 80% appearing once. After removal of 6 bases from V and 5 bases from J, the junction contained 5 bases not matched to a gene. In germline, CDR1 is SGHRS, CDR2 YFSETQ. The CDR3 is made up of 14 amino acids. The record originates from a study of shared clonotypes between healthy human individuals. Study in general: CD4 naive cells filled three plates per donor, CD4 memory three, CD8 naive two and CD8 memory one.

Study outcomes and limitations: Relative to clonotypes present in all four donors, those not shared had lower generation probabilities. The researchers took only blood, and tissue repertoires probably look different.

Source material: memory CD4+ T cells from PBMCs. Subset noted: CD45RA-negative fraction. The receptor was derived from a young man in good health. Some clones in this sample may be carry-over from other donors' samples. This chain connects TRBV5-1 to TRBJ2-5, with 12 bases matching TRBD1. The CDR3 nucleotides are TGCGCCAGCACCAGGGACAGGGGGCACGAGACCCAGTACTTC. Translating it yields CASTRDRGHETQYF.